This TCR beta chain was recovered during a study of T cell repertoires in cytomegalovirus infection (dated by TCRdb to the late 2010s). Notes on the research overall: Donor HLA type was relevant to the analysis, because carriage of CMV infection together with the matching HLA type was indicated by public TCR beta signatures.

Instrument used: Illumina HiSeq 1500. TCRdb reworked the public reads: Q25 trimming with fastp, MiXCR clone assembly, productive beta chains retained. Each record represents a unique CDR3 protein, reported with the most common genes and DNA among its rows. Recorded for this sample are about 310,000 distinct CDR3 sequences; about 17% of them occurred a single time. Approximately 12% of the sample lies in the top ten. Based on the germline V gene (reference sequence), the CDR1 and CDR2 sequences are MNHEY and SMNVEV. The V and J ends are trimmed by 5 bases and 7 bases, leaving 19 bases between them. The CDR3 has 15 amino acids, counting the end cysteine and phenylalanine. The only DNA kept is the CDR3, 45 bases in frame from the first base. About this clonotype itself: Its antigen is not yet known. No base qualities exist here, and no much larger clone lies one base off it.

Study-wide conclusions, independent of this receptor: In both this cohort and an independent roughly 350-donor cohort, the cumulative frequency of public TCR beta family members distinguished carriers of CMV infection plus the relevant HLA type. In the ex vivo response, HLA-C-restricted CMV-specific TCR beta clonotypes were dominant, and in two of eight donors the single most frequent clonotype came from this HLA-C-restricted group.

The sample comprised PBMCs. The sequence joins TRBV27 to TRBJ2-3; the D gene is possibly TRBD1 or TRBD2, each agreeing over 5 bases. The sequence derives from a human donor in good health (CMV status not recorded). Some clones in this sample may be carry-over from other donors' samples. The encoded CDR3 is CASSPTSGASYTQYF. The DNA sequence is given as TGTGCCAGCAGTCCGACCTCCGGGGCAAGCTATACGCAGTATTTT.